These 14 T cell receptor beta chains were sequenced from one sample in a study of blood T cell repertoires in COVID-19. Profiled with immunoSEQ multiplex PCR; TCRdb holds only in-frame clones, not every one. The sample consists of more than 110,000 clones, roughly 78% of them appearing once. Material: peripheral blood. The receptors originated from a man in his sixties with acute or convalescent COVID-19.

This rearrangement joins TRBV5-1 to TRBJ2-5; D not resolved. The V gene's germline CDR1 is SGHRS and CDR2 YFSETQ. Trimming shortened V by 7 bases and J by 0 bases, and 13 bases separated the two germline ends. This CDR3 comprises 14 residues. CDR3 loop: CASGRGEYQETQYF. The CDR3 bases are TGCGCCAGCGGAAGAGGAGAGTACCAAGAGACCCAGTACTTC.

The genes are TRBV24-1 and TRBJ2-5, with 8 bases aligning to TRBD2. With V trimmed by 5 bases and J by 2 bases, 6 bases remained unmatched. Looked up from germline, CDR1 is KGHDR and CDR2 is SFDVKD. This CDR3 spans 15 amino acids. The CDR3 DNA reads as TGTGCCACCAGTGTCTCTAGCGGGCTACAAGAGACCCAGTACTTC. This translates into CATSVSSGLQETQYF.

The chain is built from TRBV29-1 and TRBJ1-2; 7 nucleotides align to TRBD1. The V and J ends lost 2 bases and 8 bases, in that order; junction bases with no gene match: 8. Germline V lookup: CDR1 SQVTM, CDR2 ANQGSEA. This CDR3 is built from 13 residues. DNA of the CDR3: TGCAGCGTTGAATTACATTACAGGGGCGGCTACACCTTC. It encodes CSVELHYRGGYTF. The full variable domain, with the rest looked up from reference TRBV29-1 and TRBJ1-2, is SAVISQKPSRDICQRGTSLTIQCQVDSQVTMMFWYRQQPGQSLTLIATANQGSEATYESGFVIDKFPISRPNLTFSTLTVSNMSPEDSSIYLCSVELHYRGGYTFGSGTRLTVV.

The J gene is TRBJ1-1, the V gene TRBV19, with 7 nucleotides matching TRBD1. CDR1 and CDR2 from the germline V gene are LNHDA and SQIVND (reference sequence). The CDR3 sequence is 17 residues long. V lost 3 bases, J lost 1 base, and 11 bases stayed unmatched. The CDR3 sequence is CASSIPTGMPTNTEAFF. Here the CDR3 DNA reads TGTGCCAGTAGTATCCCGACAGGGATGCCGACGAACACTGAAGCTTTCTTT.

CDR3 sequence reads: CASSEGGRGSPETQYF. The CDR3 coding sequence is TGTGCCAGCAGTGAAGGGGGCAGGGGGAGCCCAGAGACCCAGTACTTC. The chain recombines TRBV25-1 with TRBJ2-5; 7 positions agree with TRBD1. This CDR3 region has 16 residues. Trimming at V came to 2 bases and at J to 4 bases, leaving 10 bases not matched to a gene. From germline, CDR1 is MGHDK and CDR2 SYGVNS.

The chain joins TRBV27 to TRBJ2-7; D remains unclear. Germline V CDR1 and CDR2: MNHEY, SMNVEV (reference sequence). The CDR3 covers 15 residues. The V and J ends lost 3 bases and 2 bases respectively, with 14 bases between them. The chain's CDR3 is CASSFAPFRTYEQYF. The CDR3 DNA reads as TGTGCCAGCAGTTTTGCGCCTTTCAGGACCTACGAGCAGTACTTC.

V and J are TRBV5-4 and TRBJ1-4; possible D gene TRBD1, 5 bases. The germline CDR1 and CDR2 sequences are SGHNT and YYREEE (reference sequence). V dropped 4 bases and J dropped 8 bases, with 12 bases sitting between them. The length of the CDR3 is 13 residues. CDR3 sequence: CASSQTGGEKLFF. CDR3 nucleotide sequence: TGTGCCAGCAGCCAGACGGGGGGGGAAAAACTGTTTTTT.

A single count supports this clone. CDR3 nucleotide sequence: TGTGCCAGTAGTACGGACACCACCTACAATGAGCAGTTCTTC. Its translation: CASSTDTTYNEQFF. V is TRBV19 and J is TRBJ2-1; the D gene is possibly TRBD1 (5 bases). V lost 4 bases and J 2 bases, leaving 9 bases between the germline ends. Germline-derived CDR1 and CDR2 are LNHDA and SQIVND (reference sequence). The CDR3 totals 14 residues.

V and J are TRBV29-1 and TRBJ2-3; maybe TRBD1 (5 bases). The CDR3 is 13 residues long. Trimming pared 7 bases from V and 0 bases from J, leaving 11 bases between. From germline, CDR1 is SQVTM and CDR2 ANQGSEA. CDR3 protein: CSGLGVSTDTQYF. CDR3 coding DNA: TGCAGCGGCCTAGGGGTGAGCACAGATACGCAGTATTTT.

The chain has TRBV19 and TRBJ2-1; 8 nucleotides match TRBD1. In germline, CDR1 is LNHDA, CDR2 SQIVND (reference sequence). The junction had 21 bases not matched to a gene; V was cut back by 4 bases and J by 10 bases. The CDR3 runs 18 residues. The CDR3 here is CASSRRPGTGTYVGEQFF. DNA of the CDR3: TGTGCCAGTAGTAGGAGACCCGGGACAGGCACTTATGTAGGGGAGCAGTTCTTC.

The chain couples TRBV7-3 to TRBJ2-3; D might be TRBD2 (5 bases). Trimming removed 3 bases from V and 4 bases from J, with 11 bases in between. Germline-derived CDR1 and CDR2 are SGHTA and FQGTGA. The CDR3 contains 14 residues. The CDR3 sequence: CASSLDSKADTQYF. Here the CDR3 DNA reads TGTGCCAGCAGCTTGGACTCTAAAGCAGATACGCAGTATTTT.

The chain links TRBV6-2 or TRBV6-3 to TRBJ2-1; a weak D match, TRBD1 (5 bases). CDR3 length: 17 residues. Germline assignment: CDR1 MNHEY and CDR2 SVGEGT. Between the trimmed V and J ends, which lost 0 bases and 0 bases, there was a span of 12 bases. The CDR3 DNA sequence: TGTGCCAGCAGTTACTCGTGGGGCGCCAGCTCCTACAATGAGCAGTTCTTC. Protein product: CASSYSWGASSYNEQFF.

The gene calls are TRBV11-1 and TRBJ2-7, with TRBD1 matching 8 bases. Per germline, CDR1 SGHAT and CDR2 FQDESV (reference sequence). The trim removed 3 bases at V and 3 bases at J, leaving 1 base unmatched. The CDR3 has 13 amino acids. The CDR3 region is CASSFGQGYEQYF. The CDR3 DNA sequence: TGTGCCAGCAGCTTTGGACAGGGCTACGAGCAGTACTTC.

The V gene is TRBV7-2, the J gene TRBJ1-2; D is unresolved. The V and J ends lost 6 bases and 8 bases respectively, with 22 bases between them. Germline-derived CDR1 and CDR2 are SGHTA and FQGNSA. This CDR3 has 15 amino acids. In DNA form, the CDR3 reads TGTGCCAGCAGTCCGGCGGTCAGCGACCGTTGGGGCTACACCTTC. Protein product: CASSPAVSDRWGYTF.